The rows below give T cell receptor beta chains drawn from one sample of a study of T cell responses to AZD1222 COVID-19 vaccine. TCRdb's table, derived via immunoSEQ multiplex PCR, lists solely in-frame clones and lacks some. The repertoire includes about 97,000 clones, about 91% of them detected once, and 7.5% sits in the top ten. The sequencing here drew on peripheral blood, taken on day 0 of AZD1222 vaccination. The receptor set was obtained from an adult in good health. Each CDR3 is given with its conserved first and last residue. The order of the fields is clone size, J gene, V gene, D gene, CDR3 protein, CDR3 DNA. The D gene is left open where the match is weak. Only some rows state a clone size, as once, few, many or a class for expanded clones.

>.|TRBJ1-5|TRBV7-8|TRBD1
CASSARDRLGEQPQHF
TGTGCCAGCAGCGCCCGGGACAGGCTGGGAGAACAGCCCCAGCATTTT
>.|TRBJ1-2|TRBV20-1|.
CSASRQDYGYTF
TGCAGTGCTAGTAGACAAGACTATGGCTACACCTTC
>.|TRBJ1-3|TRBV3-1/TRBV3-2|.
CASSQERGGNTIYF
TGTGCCAGCAGCCAAGAGAGGGGTGGAAACACCATATATTTT
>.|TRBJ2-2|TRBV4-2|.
CASSQEAPTGANTGELFF
TGTGCCAGCAGCCAAGAAGCCCCCACCGGGGCGAACACCGGGGAGCTGTTTTTT
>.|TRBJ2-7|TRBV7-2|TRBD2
CASSLASGSAYEQYF
TGTGCCAGCAGCTTAGCTAGCGGGAGTGCTTACGAGCAGTACTTC
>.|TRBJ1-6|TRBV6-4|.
CASTGPGSFYNSPLHF
TGTGCCAGCACAGGACCAGGTTCCTTCTATAATTCACCCCTCCACTTT
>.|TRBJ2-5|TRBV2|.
CASTQSGETQYF
TGTGCCAGCACCCAAAGTGGTGAGACCCAGTACTTC
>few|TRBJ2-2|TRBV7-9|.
CASSPLEGGELFF
TGTGCCAGCAGCCCCTTAGAAGGCGGGGAGCTGTTTTTT
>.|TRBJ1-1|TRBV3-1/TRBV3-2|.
CASRQVMNTEAFF
TGTGCCAGCAGACAGGTCATGAACACTGAAGCTTTCTTT
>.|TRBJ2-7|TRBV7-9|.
CASSLAPGRALYEQYF
TGTGCCAGCAGCTTAGCTCCCGGCAGGGCACTCTACGAGCAGTACTTC
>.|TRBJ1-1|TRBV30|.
CAWSEGGWNTEAFF
TGTGCCTGGAGTGAAGGGGGGTGGAACACTGAAGCTTTCTTT
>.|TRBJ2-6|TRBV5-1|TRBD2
CASQGLAGVGGANVLTF
TGCGCCAGCCAGGGACTAGCGGGAGTGGGTGGGGCCAACGTCCTGACTTTC
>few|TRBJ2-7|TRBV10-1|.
CASSEKRYYEQYF
TGCGCCAGCAGTGAGAAGAGGTATTACGAGCAGTACTTC
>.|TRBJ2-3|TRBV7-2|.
CASSAQSTDTQYF
TGTGCCAGCAGCGCACAGAGCACAGATACGCAGTATTTT
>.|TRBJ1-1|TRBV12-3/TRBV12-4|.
CASSFGLYTEAFF
TGTGCCAGCAGTTTCGGCCTTTACACTGAAGCTTTCTTT
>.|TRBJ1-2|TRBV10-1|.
CASGRDYGYTF
TGCGCCAGCGGTAGAGACTATGGCTACACCTTC
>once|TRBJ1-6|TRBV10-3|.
CAIAAAVERSPLHF
TGTGCCATCGCCGCAGCCGTAGAGCGTTCACCCCTCCACTTT
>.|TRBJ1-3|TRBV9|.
CASRGPFSGNTIYF
TGTGCCAGCAGGGGCCCTTTCTCTGGAAACACCATATATTTT
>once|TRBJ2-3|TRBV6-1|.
CASSEGWGTDTQYF
TGTGCCAGCAGTGAAGGGTGGGGCACAGATACGCAGTATTTT
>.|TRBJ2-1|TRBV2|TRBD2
CASSPRRLAGDYNEQFF
TGTGCCAGCAGCCCCCGGAGGCTAGCGGGAGATTACAATGAGCAGTTCTTC
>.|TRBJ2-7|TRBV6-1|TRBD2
CASSEAGLAVYEQYF
TGTGCCAGCAGTGAAGCAGGACTAGCGGTCTACGAGCAGTACTTC
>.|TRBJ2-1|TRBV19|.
CASSRLEMNEQFF
TGTGCCAGTAGTCGTTTAGAGATGAACGAGCAGTTCTTC
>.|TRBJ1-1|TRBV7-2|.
CASRISTGGNTEAFF
TGTGCCAGCAGGATATCGACAGGAGGGAACACTGAAGCTTTCTTT
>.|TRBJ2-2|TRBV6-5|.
CASRASNTGELFF
TGTGCCAGCAGGGCATCGAACACCGGGGAGCTGTTTTTT
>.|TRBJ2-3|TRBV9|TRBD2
CASSVPLTGGGAKDTQYF
TGTGCCAGCAGCGTACCACTCACCGGCGGGGGGGCCAAAGATACGCAGTATTTT
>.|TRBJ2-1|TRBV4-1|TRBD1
CASSHGDRDYNEQFF
TGCGCCAGCAGCCATGGGGACAGGGACTACAATGAGCAGTTCTTC
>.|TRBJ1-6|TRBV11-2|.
CASKGFGGRYSPLHF
TGTGCCAGCAAGGGGTTCGGAGGACGCTATTCACCCCTCCACTTT
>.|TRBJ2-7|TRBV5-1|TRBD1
CASSPRTGAAYEQYF
TGCGCCAGCAGCCCAAGAACAGGGGCCGCCTACGAGCAGTACTTC
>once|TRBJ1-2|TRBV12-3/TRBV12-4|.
CASSFSSVGYTF
TGTGCCAGCAGTTTCTCGAGCGTTGGCTACACCTTC
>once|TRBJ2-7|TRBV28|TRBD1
CASSLTGGRLYEQYF
TGTGCCAGCAGCCTCACAGGGGGCCGATTGTACGAGCAGTACTTC
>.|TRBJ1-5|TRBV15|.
CATSRGDQPQHF
TGTGCCACCAGCAGAGGGGATCAGCCCCAGCATTTT
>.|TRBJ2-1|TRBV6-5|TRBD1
CASTRDSSYNEQFF
TGTGCCAGCACCCGGGACAGTTCCTACAATGAGCAGTTCTTC
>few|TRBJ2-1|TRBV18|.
CASSPITSSYNEQFF
TGTGCCAGCTCACCGATCACTAGCTCCTACAATGAGCAGTTCTTC
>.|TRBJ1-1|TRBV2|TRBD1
CASSEDLGTENTEAFF
TGTGCCAGCAGTGAAGATCTTGGGACAGAGAACACTGAAGCTTTCTTT
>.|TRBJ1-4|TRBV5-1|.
CASSDDWGKLFF
TGCGCCAGCAGCGACGACTGGGGAAAACTGTTTTTT
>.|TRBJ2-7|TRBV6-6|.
CASSSSGRVSYEQYF
TGTGCCAGCAGTTCCTCCGGGCGGGTGTCGTACGAGCAGTACTTC
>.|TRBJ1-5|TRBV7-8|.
CASRVGVQAQQPQHF
TGTGCCAGCCGGGTTGGGGTTCAGGCTCAACAGCCCCAGCATTTT
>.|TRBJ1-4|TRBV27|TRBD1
CASSWAGGPKLFF
TGTGCCAGCAGTTGGGCAGGGGGCCCGAAACTGTTTTTT
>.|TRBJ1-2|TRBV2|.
CASTDGYRSHGYTF
TGTGCCAGCACCGATGGTTACAGGTCCCATGGCTACACCTTC
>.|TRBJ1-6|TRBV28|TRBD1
CASTPTGGDRRPPLHF
TGTGCCAGCACCCCGACAGGGGGGGATCGGAGGCCACCCCTCCACTTT
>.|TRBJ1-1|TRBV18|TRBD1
CASSDSTGEMNTEAFF
TGTGCCAGCTCCGATTCGACAGGGGAAATGAACACTGAAGCTTTCTTT
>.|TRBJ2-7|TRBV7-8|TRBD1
CASSPRAGQGATRSDEQYF
TGTGCCAGCAGCCCCCGGGCGGGACAGGGGGCGACCCGGAGTGACGAGCAGTACTTC
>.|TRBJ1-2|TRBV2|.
CASMPTVENGYTF
TGTGCCAGCATGCCGACAGTGGAAAATGGCTACACCTTC
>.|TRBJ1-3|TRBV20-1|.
CSASFGNTIYF
TGCAGTGCTAGTTTCGGAAACACCATATATTTT